The rows below give T cell receptor beta chains drawn from one sample of a study of Ad26.COV2.S vaccination and SARS-CoV-2 variants. Profiling relied on immunoSEQ multiplex PCR, and the TCRdb table lists in-frame clones only, not all of them. The sample records some 270,000 clones, around nine tenths being singletons. This specimen consisted of peripheral blood, obtained in a trial of Ad26.COV2.S vaccine versus placebo. The origin of the receptors is a person aged 18-65 years who received the Ad26.COV2.S COVID-19 vaccine or a placebo. Both conserved end residues are part of each CDR3. A D gene is named only where the DNA matches it firmly. Some rows mark clone size as missing; the rest say once, few, many or name a class of expanded clone.

>16|NA|TRBJ1-4|NA|TRBV14
CASSRDSGRYSEKLFF
TGTGCCAGCAGCCGGGATTCAGGGCGGTATTCAGAAAAACTGTTTTTT
>15|NA|TRBJ2-3|NA|TRBV7-2
CASSESSHPTDTQYF
TGTGCCAGCAGCGAGTCCAGCCACCCCACAGATACGCAGTATTTT
>15|NA|TRBJ2-3|TRBD2|TRBV6-2/TRBV6-3
CASSYAGGSTDTQYF
TGTGCCAGCAGTTACGCGGGAGGTTCGACAGATACGCAGTATTTT
>17|few|TRBJ2-3|TRBD2|TRBV7-9
CASSAAGTTFSTDTQYF
TGTGCCAGCAGCGCTGCCGGGACTACCTTTAGCACAGATACGCAGTATTTT
>16|NA|TRBJ2-3|TRBD1|TRBV19
CASTPSGTVRTDTQYF
TGTGCCAGTACCCCCTCCGGGACAGTTCGCACAGATACGCAGTATTTT
>14|NA|TRBJ2-5|NA|TRBV6-1
CASSEKGEPETQYF
TGTGCCAGCAGTGAAAAAGGGGAACCGGAGACCCAGTACTTC
>14|NA|TRBJ1-2|NA|TRBV20-1
CSASLIQILDGYTF
TGCAGTGCTAGTCTTATTCAGATCCTTGATGGCTACACCTTC
>15|NA|TRBJ2-7|NA|TRBV19
CASSIDAGRPYEQYF
TGTGCCAGTAGTATAGATGCAGGGCGGCCCTACGAGCAGTACTTC
>16|NA|TRBJ2-1|NA|TRBV11-1
CASSPPDSKRIGEQFF
TGTGCCAGCAGCCCTCCGGACAGCAAGCGGATTGGTGAGCAGTTCTTC
>14|NA|TRBJ1-6|NA|TRBV7-2
CASSLTWGESPLHF
TGTGCCAGCAGCTTAACCTGGGGCGAGTCACCCCTCCACTTT
>14|NA|TRBJ2-3|NA|TRBV7-2
CASSLEGSTDTQYF
TGTGCCAGCAGCTTAGAAGGGAGCACAGATACGCAGTATTTT
>12|NA|TRBJ1-2|TRBD1|TRBV29-1
CSARTGRYGYTF
TGCAGCGCCCGGACAGGGAGGTATGGCTACACCTTC
>16|NA|TRBJ2-5|TRBD2|TRBV7-2
CASSPPGLAHQETQYF
TGTGCCAGCAGCCCCCCGGGACTAGCGCACCAAGAGACCCAGTACTTC
>14|NA|TRBJ2-5|NA|TRBV14
CASSQDAEGETQYF
TGTGCCAGCAGCCAAGATGCAGAGGGAGAGACCCAGTACTTC
>15|NA|TRBJ2-3|NA|TRBV9
CASSPLGVVTDTQYF
TGTGCCAGCAGCCCCCTCGGAGTCGTCACAGATACGCAGTATTTT
>13|NA|TRBJ2-1|TRBD1|TRBV19
CASRGQGRDEQFF
TGTGCCAGTAGGGGACAGGGGAGAGATGAGCAGTTCTTC
>11|NA|TRBJ2-7|NA|TRBV19
CASGKRDEQYF
TGTGCCAGTGGAAAGCGCGACGAGCAGTACTTC
>13|NA|TRBJ1-1|NA|TRBV10-2
CASVGQSNTEAFF
TGCGCCAGCGTTGGGCAGTCGAACACTGAAGCTTTCTTT
>13|NA|TRBJ2-2|NA|TRBV24-1
CATSALTTGELFF
TGTGCCACCAGTGCCCTCACCACCGGGGAGCTGTTTTTT
>13|NA|TRBJ1-1|NA|TRBV5-1
CASSLASFAEAFF
TGCGCCAGCAGCTTAGCGAGTTTCGCTGAAGCTTTCTTT